A selection of T cell receptor beta chains follows, all from one sample in a study of long-term antiretroviral therapy in people with HIV. Sequencing was performed with immunoSEQ multiplex PCR; in TCRdb, only in-frame clones are kept and a portion is missing. The data show around 20,000 clones, 80% seen once. Sequencing used unsorted PBMCs, obtained 2.9 years after starting antiretroviral therapy. The receptors shown here come from a woman aged 30 to 39 with HIV. Each CDR3 is given with its conserved first and last residue. D genes are given only for firm matches. Size tells how often a clone was seen (once, few, many) or the class of an expanded clone, and some rows leave it out.

j_gene,d_gene,abundance,v_gene,CDR3nt,CDR3aa
TRBJ1-2,NA,NA,TRBV6-1,TGTGCCAGCAGTGAGGGGGGGAGCCATGGCTACACCTTC,CASSEGGSHGYTF
TRBJ2-5,TRBD2,NA,TRBV7-6,TGTGCCAGCAGCTTCCTTAGCGGGGAGACCCAGTACTTC,CASSFLSGETQYF
TRBJ2-1,TRBD2,NA,TRBV5-1,TGCGCCAGCAGCTTCCTAGCGGGGGGAGCAAATGAGCAGTTCTTC,CASSFLAGGANEQFF
TRBJ2-7,TRBD2,once,TRBV29-1,TGCAGCGTGGCGCTACTAGCGGGGGGATTCTACGAGCAGTACTTC,CSVALLAGGFYEQYF
TRBJ2-5,TRBD2,NA,TRBV4-1,TGCGCCAGCAGCCAAGATTCTGCGGGGGGGCTGGAGACCCAGTACTTC,CASSQDSAGGLETQYF
TRBJ2-2,NA,NA,TRBV10-1,TGCGCCAGCAGTGATCGGCGGCGCGGGGAGCTGTTTTTT,CASSDRRRGELFF
TRBJ1-4,NA,NA,TRBV30,TGTGCCTGGAGTGTAACCCGTAATGAAAAACTGTTTTTT,CAWSVTRNEKLFF
TRBJ2-2,NA,NA,TRBV25-1,TGTGCCAGCAGTGAACAAAGAGGGGGGACCGGGGAGCTGTTTTTT,CASSEQRGGTGELFF
TRBJ2-7,NA,NA,TRBV2,TGTGCCAGCAGTGACAGGGGTGACTACGAGCAGTACTTC,CASSDRGDYEQYF
TRBJ1-1,NA,NA,TRBV14,TGTGCCAGCAGCCCCCAGGGTACTGAAGCTTTCTTT,CASSPQGTEAFF
TRBJ2-4,NA,NA,TRBV18,TGTGCCAGCTCAGCACAAAGCGGTGGCAAAAACATTCAGTACTTC,CASSAQSGGKNIQYF
TRBJ1-1,NA,NA,TRBV6-6,TGTGCCAGCAGTTACGTGGTGACAGCGAACACTGAAGCTTTCTTT,CASSYVVTANTEAFF
TRBJ1-4,NA,NA,TRBV29-1,TGCAGCGTTCCCGCAGGGGCGGGGAATGAAAAACTGTTTTTT,CSVPAGAGNEKLFF
TRBJ2-5,TRBD1,once,TRBV14,TGTGCCAGCGGACAGGGGGCCGGGGAGACCCAGTACTTC,CASGQGAGETQYF
TRBJ1-5,NA,NA,TRBV19,TGTGCCAGTAGTATTTGGTCGTATCAGCCCCAGCATTTT,CASSIWSYQPQHF
TRBJ2-5,NA,NA,TRBV1,TGCACCGACGGGACTAGCGTAATCGAGACCCAGTACTTC,CTDGTSVIETQYF
TRBJ2-1,NA,NA,TRBV6-6,TGTGCCAGCAGTTACTCGAGGACGGAGGAGCAGTTCTTC,CASSYSRTEEQFF
TRBJ2-1,TRBD2,NA,TRBV6-6,TGTGCCAGCAGGACGACCGGGACTAGCAATGAGCAGTTCTTC,CASRTTGTSNEQFF
TRBJ1-1,NA,NA,TRBV7-2,TGTGCCAGCAGCTTCTTTGGGGGGACCACTGAAGCTTTCTTT,CASSFFGGTTEAFF
TRBJ1-2,TRBD1,NA,TRBV27,TGTGCCAGCAGTTTCCTAACCCAGGGGGCGCTGGGCTACACCTTC,CASSFLTQGALGYTF
TRBJ2-5,NA,NA,TRBV11-3,TGTGCCAGCAGCTTAGATCAAGAGACCCAGTACTTC,CASSLDQETQYF
TRBJ1-1,TRBD1,NA,TRBV2,TGTGCCAGCAAGGGCGACAGGGGTACTGAAGCTTTCTTT,CASKGDRGTEAFF
TRBJ1-1,NA,NA,TRBV27,TGTGCCAGCAGTTTAACCCCTAACACTGAAGCTTTCTTT,CASSLTPNTEAFF
TRBJ1-2,NA,NA,TRBV9,TGTGCCAGCAGCGTAGTGGATGGGACCTATGGCTACACCTTC,CASSVVDGTYGYTF
TRBJ1-3,NA,NA,TRBV10-3,TGTGCCATCAGTGGGGCTATAATCTCTGGAAACACCATATATTTT,CAISGAIISGNTIYF
TRBJ2-1,NA,once,TRBV30,TGTGCCTGGACCTCTGGGGGGGGCCGCAATGAGCAGTTCTTC,CAWTSGGGRNEQFF
TRBJ1-4,NA,NA,TRBV5-1,TGCGCCAGCAGGGCGCCAACCCCTGGCGAAAAACTGTTTTTT,CASRAPTPGEKLFF
TRBJ2-3,TRBD2,NA,TRBV4-2,TGTGCCAGCAGCCAGTACACCACAGCGGGGAGGAGCACAGATACGCAGTATTTT,CASSQYTTAGRSTDTQYF
TRBJ1-2,NA,NA,TRBV6-5,TGTGCCAGCTTTTTTAACTATGGCTACACCTTC,CASFFNYGYTF
TRBJ1-1,TRBD1,NA,TRBV19,TGTGCCAGTAAGGACAGGGCAACAAGGGACACTGAAGCTTTCTTT,CASKDRATRDTEAFF
TRBJ1-2,NA,NA,TRBV19,TGTGCCAGTAGTCTCGAGGGGTACAACTATGGCTACACCTTC,CASSLEGYNYGYTF
TRBJ1-1,NA,NA,TRBV7-9,TGTGCCAGCAGCATCGGGGGCACTGAAGCTTTCTTT,CASSIGGTEAFF
TRBJ1-2,TRBD1,NA,TRBV28,TGTGCCAGCGGCCCTGGATTCACAGGGGGTCGTGATGGCTACACCTTC,CASGPGFTGGRDGYTF
TRBJ2-1,NA,NA,TRBV5-1,TGCGCCAGCAGCTTGGACGGGACGGGCCCCTACAATGAGCAGTTCTTC,CASSLDGTGPYNEQFF
TRBJ1-1,NA,NA,TRBV6-1,TGTGCCAGCAGTGTTCAGGGCTTCTCCGAAGCTTTCTTT,CASSVQGFSEAFF
TRBJ2-2,TRBD2,few,TRBV5-1,TGCGCCAGCAGCTTGGATGGGACTAGCGGTACCGGGGAGCTGTTTTTT,CASSLDGTSGTGELFF
TRBJ2-7,NA,NA,TRBV7-6,TGTGCCAGCAGCTTGACTGAAGCGCGGTACGAGCAGTACTTC,CASSLTEARYEQYF
TRBJ1-1,NA,once,TRBV19,TGTGCCAGTAGTTACCTTTGGACCGAGAACACTGAAGCTTTCTTT,CASSYLWTENTEAFF
TRBJ1-2,NA,few,TRBV18,TGTGCCAGCTCACCGGTCCACGGGGAGCGGAACTATGGCTACACCTTC,CASSPVHGERNYGYTF
TRBJ2-6,NA,NA,TRBV5-6,TGTGCCAGCAGCCTCGGGAGCTCTGGGGCCAACGTCCTGACTTTC,CASSLGSSGANVLTF
TRBJ1-5,NA,NA,TRBV7-6,TGTGCCAGCAGTCAGGGCCTGGGAAGCAATCAGCCCCAGCATTTT,CASSQGLGSNQPQHF
TRBJ2-6,NA,NA,TRBV12-5,TGTGCTAGTGGTTTGGTGGTATTTTTAGGGTCTGGGGCCAACGTCCTGACTTTC,CASGLVVFLGSGANVLTF
TRBJ1-2,NA,NA,TRBV12-5,TGTGCTAGTGCTTCAGGGGAGGCTGGGGGTGGCTACACCTTC,CASASGEAGGGYTF
TRBJ2-5,TRBD2,NA,TRBV4-2,TGTGCCAGCAGCCAAGAACTAGCGGGGGGTATTAATAAAGAGACCCAGTACTTC,CASSQELAGGINKETQYF
TRBJ1-6,NA,NA,TRBV7-2,TGTGCCAGCAAACGGGATCTACGCCAACCTTATAATTCACCCCTCCACTTT,CASKRDLRQPYNSPLHF
TRBJ1-6,NA,NA,TRBV5-1,TGCGCCAGCAGCTTCGAAGCCTTGGGAGGAGGGACGTATAATTCACCCCTCCACTTT,CASSFEALGGGTYNSPLHF
TRBJ1-1,NA,NA,TRBV6-1,TGTGCCAGCAGTAGCCCCGGGGGTAACACTGAAGCTTTCTTT,CASSSPGGNTEAFF
TRBJ2-7,NA,once,TRBV2,TGTGCCAGCAGAACGCCCTACTCGGGCGAGCAGTACTTC,CASRTPYSGEQYF
TRBJ1-1,NA,NA,TRBV19,TGTGCCAGTAGTGGGCGGAACATGAACACTGAAGCTTTCTTT,CASSGRNMNTEAFF
TRBJ1-1,NA,NA,TRBV2,TGTGCCAGCAGTGAGGGGGTTAGCACTGAAGCTTTCTTT,CASSEGVSTEAFF
TRBJ2-2,NA,NA,TRBV18,TGTGCCAGCTCACCACAGAGGGACACCGGGGAGCTGTTTTTT,CASSPQRDTGELFF
TRBJ2-1,NA,NA,TRBV7-9,TGTGCCAGCAGCCCCCGGGACGGCTCCTACAATGAGCAGTTCTTC,CASSPRDGSYNEQFF
TRBJ2-2,NA,NA,TRBV29-1,TGCAGCGTGGGCCAGGGGGGGAACCGGGAGCTGTTTTTT,CSVGQGGNRELFF